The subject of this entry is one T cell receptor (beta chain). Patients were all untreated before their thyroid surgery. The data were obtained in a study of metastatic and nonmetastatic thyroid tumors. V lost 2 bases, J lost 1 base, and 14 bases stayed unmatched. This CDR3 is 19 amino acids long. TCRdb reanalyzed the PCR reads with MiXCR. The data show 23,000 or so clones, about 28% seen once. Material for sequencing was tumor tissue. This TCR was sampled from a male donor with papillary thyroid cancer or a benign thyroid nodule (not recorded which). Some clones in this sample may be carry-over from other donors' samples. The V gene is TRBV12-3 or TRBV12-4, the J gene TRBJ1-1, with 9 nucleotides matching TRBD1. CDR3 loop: CASSLSGQGIRGQNTEAFF. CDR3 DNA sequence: TGTGCCAGCAGTTTAAGCGGACAGGGGATAAGGGGTCAGAACACTGAAGCTTTCTTT.